Listed below are T cell receptor beta chains from one sample, sequenced in a study of blood T cell repertoires in COVID-19. Sequenced by immunoSEQ multiplex PCR; TCRdb stores in-frame clones only, minus some. The sample contains approximately 170,000 clones, roughly 85% of which appear only once. The sequenced material came from peripheral blood. The receptors stem from a woman of 80 years or more with active or convalescent COVID-19. Each CDR3 is given with its conserved first and last residue. Each record gives: J gene, D gene, clone size, CDR3 length, V gene, CDR3 protein, CDR3 DNA. The D gene is left open where the match is weak. Not every row has a clone size; where given, it reads once, few, many or a size class.

>TRBJ2-2|.|.|16|TRBV6-5
CASSYSGTGRPGELFF
TGTGCCAGCAGTTATAGCGGGACAGGGCGCCCCGGGGAGCTGTTTTTT
>TRBJ1-5|.|.|14|TRBV18
CASSPQYSNQPQHF
TGTGCCAGCTCACCACAATATAGCAATCAGCCCCAGCATTTT
>TRBJ2-2|.|.|13|TRBV11-3
CASSSARGGELFF
TGTGCCAGCAGCTCAGCGCGTGGCGGGGAGCTGTTTTTT
>TRBJ2-3|TRBD1|.|16|TRBV19
CASSTPGQTITDTQYF
TGTGCCAGTAGTACACCGGGACAGACAATCACAGATACGCAGTATTTT
>TRBJ2-3|TRBD2|.|20|TRBV7-2
CASSLASAGTSGRGLDTQYF
TGTGCCAGCAGCTTAGCTTCCGCCGGGACTAGCGGGAGAGGTTTAGATACGCAGTATTTT
>TRBJ2-1|.|.|16|TRBV28
CASRTPGLGRYNEQFF
TGTGCCAGCAGGACCCCTGGTTTAGGGAGGTACAATGAGCAGTTCTTC
>TRBJ2-5|.|.|16|TRBV7-8
CASSREARTKKETQYF
TGTGCCAGCAGCAGAGAGGCTCGGACAAAAAAAGAGACCCAGTACTTC
>TRBJ2-5|TRBD1|.|15|TRBV5-4
CASSSRGRQGETQYF
TGTGCCAGCAGCTCCCGGGGTCGACAGGGAGAGACCCAGTACTTC
>TRBJ2-3|TRBD2|.|16|TRBV24-1
CATSDPTSGRRDTQYF
TGTGCCACCAGTGACCCTACTAGCGGGAGGAGGGATACGCAGTATTTT
>TRBJ2-1|.|.|14|TRBV24-1
CATTRDRSYNEQFF
TGTGCCACCACGAGGGATAGGTCCTACAATGAGCAGTTCTTC
>TRBJ1-1|.|once|14|TRBV29-1
CSVASGVANTEAFF
TGCAGCGTTGCATCCGGGGTAGCGAACACTGAAGCTTTCTTT
>TRBJ2-2|TRBD2|.|16|TRBV3-1/TRBV3-2
CASSQGSGGHGGELFF
TGTGCCAGCAGCCAAGGGTCGGGAGGGCATGGCGGGGAGCTGTTTTTT
>TRBJ2-5|.|.|14|TRBV5-5
CASSLAGVGETQYF
TGTGCCAGCAGCTTGGCGGGGGTAGGAGAGACCCAGTACTTC
>TRBJ1-1|TRBD1|once|14|TRBV5-1
CASSLQGGNTEAFF
TGCGCCAGCAGCCTCCAGGGGGGGAACACTGAAGCTTTCTTT
>TRBJ2-1|.|.|13|TRBV5-1
CASSVGLYNEQFF
TGCGCCAGCAGCGTGGGACTTTACAATGAGCAGTTCTTC
>TRBJ2-3|TRBD1|.|14|TRBV19
CASTRDRGTDTQYF
TGTGCCAGCACACGGGACAGGGGCACAGATACGCAGTATTTT
>TRBJ2-3|.|.|14|TRBV5-1
CASSLFSDGDTQYF
TGCGCCAGCAGCTTGTTCTCTGACGGGGATACGCAGTATTTT
>TRBJ1-6|.|.|16|TRBV3-1/TRBV3-2
CASTASPAANNSPLHF
TGTGCCAGCACCGCTAGCCCGGCAGCCAATAATTCACCCCTCCACTTT
>TRBJ1-1|.|.|13|TRBV7-9
CASSLKAGTEAFF
TGTGCCAGCAGCTTAAAGGCAGGCACTGAAGCTTTCTTT
>TRBJ1-5|.|.|15|TRBV5-1
CASSLVGGNNQPQHF
TGCGCCAGCAGCTTGGTTGGCGGTAACAATCAGCCCCAGCATTTT
>TRBJ1-6|TRBD1|few|15|TRBV3-1/TRBV3-2
CASSRQTGEDSPLHF
TGTGCCAGCAGCCGCCAGACAGGGGAGGACTCACCCCTCCACTTT
>TRBJ2-7|.|.|13|TRBV19
CASSRGRGDEQYF
TGTGCCAGTAGTAGGGGCAGGGGGGACGAGCAGTACTTC
>TRBJ2-1|TRBD2|.|15|TRBV18
CASSPEAGVRNEQFF
TGTGCCAGCTCACCAGAGGCGGGAGTCCGCAATGAGCAGTTCTTC
>TRBJ1-5|.|.|16|TRBV19
CASSIVFSDSNQPQHF
TGTGCCAGTAGTATTGTATTTAGTGATAGCAATCAGCCCCAGCATTTT
>TRBJ2-1|.|.|15|TRBV5-5
CASSLASGLGYEQFF
TGTGCCAGCAGCTTGGCCAGCGGGCTTGGGTATGAGCAGTTCTTC
>TRBJ2-2|TRBD1|.|17|TRBV5-1
CASSLTGQGSINGELFF
TGCGCCAGCAGCTTAACAGGACAGGGTAGTATTAACGGGGAGCTGTTTTTT